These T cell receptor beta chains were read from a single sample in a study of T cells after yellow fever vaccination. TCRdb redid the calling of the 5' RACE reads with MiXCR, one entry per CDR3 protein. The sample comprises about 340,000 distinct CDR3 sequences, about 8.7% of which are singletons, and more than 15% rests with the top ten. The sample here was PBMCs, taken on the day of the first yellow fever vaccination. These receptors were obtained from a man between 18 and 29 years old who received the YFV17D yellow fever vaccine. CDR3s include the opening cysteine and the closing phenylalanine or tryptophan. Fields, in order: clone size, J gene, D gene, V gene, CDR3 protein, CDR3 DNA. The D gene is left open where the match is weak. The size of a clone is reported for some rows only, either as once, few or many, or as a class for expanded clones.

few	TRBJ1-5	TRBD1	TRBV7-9	CASSSGQGAQPQHF	TGTGCCAGCAGCTCGGGACAGGGGGCACAGCCCCAGCATTTT
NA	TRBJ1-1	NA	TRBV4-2	CASTSQLNTEAFF	TGTGCCAGCACTTCACAATTGAACACTGAAGCTTTCTTT
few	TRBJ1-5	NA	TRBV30	CAWSRGESVQPQHF	TGTGCCTGGAGTAGGGGTGAGAGTGTTCAGCCCCAGCATTTT
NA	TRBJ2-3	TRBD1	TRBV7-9	CASPGGGVRDTQYF	TGTGCCAGCCCAGGGGGCGGGGTTCGAGATACGCAGTATTTT
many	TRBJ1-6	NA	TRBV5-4	CASSPGLEHGFSLHF	TGTGCCAGCAGCCCCGGGTTGGAACACGGTTTTTCCCTCCACTTT
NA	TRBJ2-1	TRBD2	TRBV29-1	CSVVSGGALKSYNEQFF	TGCAGCGTTGTTAGCGGGGGGGCCCTTAAGTCCTACAATGAGCAGTTCTTC
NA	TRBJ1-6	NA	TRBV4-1	CASSQGQGPVNSPLHF	TGCGCCAGCAGCCAAGGCCAGGGGCCGGTAAATTCACCCCTCCACTTT
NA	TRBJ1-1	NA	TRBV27	CASAVGMNTEAFF	TGTGCCAGCGCGGTCGGGATGAACACTGAAGCTTTCTTT
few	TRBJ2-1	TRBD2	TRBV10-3	CAFRGGPKNEQFF	TGTGCCTTCCGGGGGGGCCCTAAAAATGAGCAGTTCTTC
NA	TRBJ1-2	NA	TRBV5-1	CASSFSNLDSYGYTF	TGCGCCAGCAGCTTTTCGAACTTAGACAGCTATGGCTACACCTTC
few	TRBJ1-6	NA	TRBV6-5	CASSYRFYNSPLHF	TGTGCCAGCAGTTACAGGTTTTATAATTCACCCCTCCACTTT
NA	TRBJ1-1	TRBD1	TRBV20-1	CSAADRGVNTEAFF	TGCAGTGCTGCAGACAGGGGCGTGAACACTGAAGCTTTCTTT
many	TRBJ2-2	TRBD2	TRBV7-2	CASSLAASGTGELFF	TGTGCCAGCAGCCTCGCGGCTAGCGGCACCGGGGAGCTGTTTTTT
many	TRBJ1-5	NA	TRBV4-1	CASSPTPPSNGNQPQHF	TGCGCCAGCAGCCCGACCCCCCCCAGTAATGGCAATCAGCCCCAGCATTTT
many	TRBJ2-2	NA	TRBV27	CASSPLGLNTGELFF	TGTGCCAGCAGTCCCTTGGGCTTGAACACCGGGGAGCTGTTTTTT
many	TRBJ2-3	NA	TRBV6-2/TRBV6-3	CASSRAHVGPDTQYF	TGTGCCAGCAGTAGGGCCCATGTCGGCCCAGATACGCAGTATTTT
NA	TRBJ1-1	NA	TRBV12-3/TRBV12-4	CASSFWVVNTEAFF	TGTGCCAGCAGTTTTTGGGTCGTGAACACTGAAGCTTTCTTT
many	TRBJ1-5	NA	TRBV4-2	CASSQDTGYGFSNQPQHF	TGTGCCAGCAGCCAAGATACAGGGTATGGATTTAGCAATCAGCCCCAGCATTTT
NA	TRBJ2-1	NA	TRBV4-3	CTSSPVERSEQFF	TGCACCAGCAGCCCCGTCGAGAGGAGTGAGCAGTTCTTC
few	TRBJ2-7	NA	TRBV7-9	CASSPGGVEQYF	TGTGCCAGCAGCCCAGGCGGGGTCGAGCAGTACTTC
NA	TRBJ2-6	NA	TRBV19	CASSHSPGANVLTF	TGTGCCAGTAGTCATAGCCCTGGGGCCAACGTCCTGACTTTC
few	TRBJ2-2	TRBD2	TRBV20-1	CSAPTSGGGFGGELFF	TGCAGTGCCCCTACTAGCGGGGGAGGGTTCGGCGGGGAGCTGTTTTTT
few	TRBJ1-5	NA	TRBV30	CAWSPQSSNQPQHF	TGTGCCTGGAGTCCTCAGAGTAGCAATCAGCCCCAGCATTTT
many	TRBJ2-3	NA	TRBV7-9	CASSQDPSTDTQYF	TGTGCCAGCAGCCAGGACCCAAGCACAGATACGCAGTATTTT
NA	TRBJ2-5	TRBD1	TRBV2	CASSGTGQETQYF	TGTGCCAGCAGTGGGACAGGGCAAGAGACCCAGTACTTC
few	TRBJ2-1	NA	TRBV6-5	CASSYWGGADEQFF	TGTGCCAGCAGTTACTGGGGGGGGGCCGATGAGCAGTTCTTC
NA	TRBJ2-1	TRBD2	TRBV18	CASSPASGGPGSYNEQFF	TGTGCCAGCTCACCGGCTAGCGGGGGGCCCGGCTCCTACAATGAGCAGTTCTTC
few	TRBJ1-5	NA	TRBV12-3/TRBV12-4	CASRPTGRNQPQHF	TGTGCCAGCAGACCCACAGGGAGGAATCAGCCCCAGCATTTT
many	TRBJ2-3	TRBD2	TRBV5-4	CASRPTWTSGSTQYF	TGTGCCAGCAGGCCTACCTGGACTAGCGGGAGTACGCAGTATTTT
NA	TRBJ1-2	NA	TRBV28	CASSLEGLYGYGYTF	TGTGCCAGCAGTTTGGAGGGGCTGTACGGCTATGGCTACACCTTC
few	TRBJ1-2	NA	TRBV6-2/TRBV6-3	CASSYPIGTLYGYTF	TGTGCCAGCAGCTACCCAATCGGGACACTATATGGCTACACCTTC
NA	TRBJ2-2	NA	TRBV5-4	CASSFPGWGELFF	TGTGCCAGCAGCTTCCCCGGCTGGGGGGAGCTGTTTTTT
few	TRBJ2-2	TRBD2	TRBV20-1	CSAYSGGQGTGELFF	TGCAGTGCTTATAGCGGGGGGCAGGGCACCGGGGAGCTGTTTTTT
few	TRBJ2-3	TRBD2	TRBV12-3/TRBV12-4	CASSFPPSGATDTQYF	TGTGCCAGCAGCTTCCCCCCTAGCGGGGCGACAGATACGCAGTATTTT
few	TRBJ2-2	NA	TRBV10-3	CAIPIAGNTGELFF	TGTGCCATCCCGATCGCAGGGAACACCGGGGAGCTGTTTTTT
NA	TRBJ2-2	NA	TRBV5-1	CASSLAGLTGELFF	TGCGCCAGCAGCTTGGCAGGGTTGACCGGGGAGCTGTTTTTT
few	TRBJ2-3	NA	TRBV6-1	CASTYGGQGVPTDTQYF	TGTGCCAGCACCTACGGCGGGCAGGGAGTACCAACAGATACGCAGTATTTT
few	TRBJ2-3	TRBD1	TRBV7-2	CASSLRQGLHGADTQYF	TGTGCCAGCAGCTTAAGACAGGGTCTCCATGGGGCAGATACGCAGTATTTT
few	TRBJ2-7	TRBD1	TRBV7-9	CASSIGQGILEQYF	TGTGCCAGCAGCATTGGACAGGGGATCCTCGAGCAGTACTTC
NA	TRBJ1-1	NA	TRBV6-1	CASRPTDSNTEAFF	TGTGCCAGCAGACCGACGGACTCGAACACTGAAGCTTTCTTT
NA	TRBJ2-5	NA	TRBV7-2	CASSPWIQSQETQYF	TGTGCCAGCAGCCCCTGGATTCAATCCCAAGAGACCCAGTACTTC
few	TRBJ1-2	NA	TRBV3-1	CASSHHEGGGYTF	TGTGCCAGCAGCCATCATGAGGGCGGTGGCTACACCTTC
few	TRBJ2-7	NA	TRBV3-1	CASGSTGYEQYF	TGTGCCAGCGGCTCGACTGGCTACGAGCAGTACTTC
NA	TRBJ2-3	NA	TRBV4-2	CASSQGVSFETDTQYF	TGTGCCAGCAGCCAAGGTGTATCTTTCGAAACAGATACGCAGTATTTT
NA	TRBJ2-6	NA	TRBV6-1	CASSIGQSGANVLTF	TGTGCCAGCAGTATAGGACAATCTGGGGCCAACGTCCTGACTTTC
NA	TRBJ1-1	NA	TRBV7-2	CASSFTSSAEAFF	TGTGCCAGCAGCTTTACCTCGAGCGCTGAAGCTTTCTTT
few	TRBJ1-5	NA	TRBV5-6	CASSLALGGSNQPQHF	TGTGCCAGCAGCTTGGCCCTAGGGGGAAGCAATCAGCCCCAGCATTTT
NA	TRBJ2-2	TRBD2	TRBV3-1	CASNPGGAAGELFF	TGTGCCAGCAACCCCGGGGGGGCGGCCGGGGAGCTGTTTTTT
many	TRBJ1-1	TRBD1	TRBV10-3	CAMRADRATEAFF	TGTGCCATGCGGGCAGACAGGGCCACTGAAGCTTTCTTT
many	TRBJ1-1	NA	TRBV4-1	CASSPGLNTEAFF	TGCGCCAGCAGCCCCGGATTGAACACTGAAGCTTTCTTT
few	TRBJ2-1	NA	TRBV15	CATTGGSYNEQFF	TGTGCCACCACTGGCGGATCCTACAATGAGCAGTTCTTC
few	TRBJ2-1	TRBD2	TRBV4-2	CASSPTTSGGAYEQFF	TGTGCCAGCAGCCCTACAACTAGCGGGGGGGCCTATGAGCAGTTCTTC
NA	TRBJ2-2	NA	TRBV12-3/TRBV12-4	CAFSLGPGEGRPTGELFF	TGTGCCTTCAGTTTAGGGCCTGGGGAAGGGCGTCCCACCGGGGAGCTGTTTTTT
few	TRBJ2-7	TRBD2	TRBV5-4	CASSLAQRGLGDEQYF	TGTGCCAGCAGCTTAGCCCAGCGGGGCCTCGGGGACGAGCAGTACTTC
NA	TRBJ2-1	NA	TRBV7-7	CASSWTANNEQFF	TGTGCTAGCAGTTGGACAGCTAACAATGAGCAGTTCTTC